The 13 T cell receptor beta chains given below trace back to one sample, sequenced in a study of spatial heterogeneity in lung cancer. TCRdb independently ran MiXCR on the 5' RACE reads; one entry per CDR3 protein. The repertoire holds about 4,800 distinct CDR3 sequences, 28% seen once, with 42% in the top ten. Time point of the sample: sample taken at primary tumor resection. The input material, whole RNA from tumor, nontumor lung or frozen PBMC, was sequenced unsorted. Sequencing was performed on PBMCs, taken at surgery. All receptors come from a male donor with early-stage non-small cell lung cancer.

The gene calls are TRBV28 and TRBJ1-2; 8 bases align to TRBD1. There are 15 residues in the CDR3. The junction had 9 bases not matched to a gene; V was cut back by 5 bases and J by 4 bases. Germline V CDR1 and CDR2: MDHEN, SYDVKM. The CDR3 loop is CASSHQGAGGYGYTF. In nucleotides, the CDR3 is TGTGCCAGCAGTCACCAGGGGGCAGGTGGCTATGGCTACACCTTC.

By sample fraction, this clonotype is medium-sized. The rearrangement uses TRBV30 and TRBJ1-3, with unresolved D. CDR3 length equals 11 residues. CDR1 is GTSNPN and CDR2 is SVGIG in the germline V gene (reference sequence). The germline V and J ends were trimmed by 1 base and 4 bases, with 2 bases remaining between them. CDR3 amino acids: CAWSGGNTIYF. The CDR3 nucleotides read TGTGCCTGGAGTGGGGGAAACACCATATATTTT.

A few counts support this clonotype. The chain uses TRBV3-1 and TRBJ2-5; 11 bases line up with TRBD1. In germline, CDR1 is LGHDT, CDR2 YNNKEL (reference sequence). The CDR3 consists of 13 residues. Trimming took 10 bases from V and 4 from J; bases not matched to a gene: 5. CDR3 DNA: TGTGCCACCAGGGACAGGGGGGGAGAGACCCAGTACTTC. Translation: CATRDRGGETQYF.

This chain connects TRBV29-1 to TRBJ2-5; 14 bases map to TRBD2. CDR3 length: 15 amino acids. Per germline, CDR1 SQVTM and CDR2 ANQGSEA. V lost 6 bases and J lost 1; bases outside the gene matches: 4. In DNA, the CDR3 is TGCAGCGTGGGACTAGCGGGGGCCCGCCAAGAGACCCAGTACTTC. As protein: CSVGLAGARQETQYF.

This clonotype is medium-sized by share. The genes are TRBV7-2 and TRBJ1-2; D not certain. The CDR3 runs 16 residues. Trimming left V 0 bases short and J 6 bases short, with 17 bases between. Germline V gene data show CDR1 as SGHTA and CDR2 as FQGNSA. The CDR3 sequence: CASSLAGIPGEDGYTF. CDR3 coding DNA: TGTGCCAGCAGCTTAGCGGGCATCCCCGGCGAGGATGGCTACACCTTC.

By frequency in the sample, this clonotype is medium-sized (0.01 to 0.1%). Here the CDR3 DNA reads TGTGCCAGCAGGGTTCTTCTACAGCGCACTGAAGCTTTCTTT. Protein sequence: CASRVLLQRTEAFF. This rearrangement joins TRBV6-5 to TRBJ1-1, with no clear D. Germline V gene sequence: CDR1 MNHEY, CDR2 SVGAGI. Trimming removed 6 bases at V and 4 bases at J, with 15 bases between. This CDR3 is built from 14 residues.

This clonotype was observed a handful of times. The genes are TRBV7-8 and TRBJ2-7; 10 bases line up with TRBD1. Germline lookup yields CDR1 SGHVS and CDR2 FQNEAQ. V dropped 5 bases and J dropped 5; count of bases not matched to a gene: 6. This CDR3 has 14 amino acids. CDR3 nucleotides: TGTGCCAGCAGCCTCGACAGGGGGCAACACGAGCAGTACTTC. This codes for CASSLDRGQHEQYF.

Sample share makes this clonotype medium-sized. The chain recombines TRBV27 with TRBJ1-1, with 9 nucleotides matching TRBD1. CDR3 size: 15 residues. CDR1 is MNHEY and CDR2 is SMNVEV in the germline V gene (reference sequence). Unmatched junction bases numbered 7, after V lost 7 bases and J lost 1 base. This CDR3 is CASNRWTGENTEAFF. CDR3 nucleotides: TGTGCCAGCAACCGTTGGACAGGGGAGAACACTGAAGCTTTCTTT.

This clonotype rates as medium-sized. The rearrangement links TRBV7-8 to TRBJ2-1; no firm D call. The CDR3 covers 14 residues. Trimming took off 1 base at V and 10 bases at J, with 14 bases between the two ends. Looked up from germline, CDR1 is SGHVS and CDR2 is FQNEAQ. CDR3 sequence (DNA): TGTGCCAGCAGCTTAGAAGTCAGGCGCGGCGAGCAGTTCTTC. Translated, it gives CASSLEVRRGEQFF.

Sample share makes this clonotype medium-sized. The chain uses TRBV20-1 and TRBJ1-5; D is uncertain. Germline V gene data show CDR1 as DFQATT and CDR2 as SNEGSKA (reference sequence). Trimming left V 2 bases short and J 0 bases short, with 11 bases between. The CDR3 extends over 15 amino acids. The CDR3 region has the DNA TGCAGTGCTAGAAGGATGAGGGCTAGCAATCAGCCCCAGCATTTT. This encodes CSARRMRASNQPQHF.

The chain links TRBV5-1 to TRBJ2-3; TRBD2 agrees at 7 bases. V lost 0 bases, J lost 4 bases, and 5 bases stayed unmatched. This CDR3 has 15 amino acids. The germline V gene encodes CDR1 SGHRS and CDR2 YFSETQ. This CDR3 reads CASSLEWRESDTQYF. CDR3 DNA: TGCGCCAGCAGCTTGGAGTGGCGGGAGTCAGATACGCAGTATTTT.

As concerns this clonotype: It may be a read error: a sequence one base away is much more abundant. Since no conserved phenylalanine or tryptophan closes the CDR3, a read error is the likely cause. CDR3 bases: TGCAGCGTTGCGACGGACGGGAGGTCCTACGAGCAGTACATC. It encodes CSVATDGRSYEQYI. V gene TRBV29-1 combines with J gene TRBJ2-7; 7 nucleotides agree with TRBD2. Germline CDR1 is SQVTM and CDR2 is ANQGSEA. With V trimmed by 4 bases and J by 1 base, 7 bases remained unmatched. The length of the CDR3 is 14 residues.

This clonotype rates as medium-sized. The chain recombines TRBV2 with TRBJ2-2; tentative D call: TRBD2 (7 bases). V shed 4 bases and J shed 6 bases, with 12 bases lying between them. This CDR3 has 14 amino acids. Germline V gene lookup returns CDR1 SNHLY and CDR2 FYNNEI. The CDR3 reads CASSGGGAPGELFF. The CDR3 region has the DNA TGTGCCAGCAGTGGAGGGGGGGCTCCCGGGGAGCTGTTTTTT.